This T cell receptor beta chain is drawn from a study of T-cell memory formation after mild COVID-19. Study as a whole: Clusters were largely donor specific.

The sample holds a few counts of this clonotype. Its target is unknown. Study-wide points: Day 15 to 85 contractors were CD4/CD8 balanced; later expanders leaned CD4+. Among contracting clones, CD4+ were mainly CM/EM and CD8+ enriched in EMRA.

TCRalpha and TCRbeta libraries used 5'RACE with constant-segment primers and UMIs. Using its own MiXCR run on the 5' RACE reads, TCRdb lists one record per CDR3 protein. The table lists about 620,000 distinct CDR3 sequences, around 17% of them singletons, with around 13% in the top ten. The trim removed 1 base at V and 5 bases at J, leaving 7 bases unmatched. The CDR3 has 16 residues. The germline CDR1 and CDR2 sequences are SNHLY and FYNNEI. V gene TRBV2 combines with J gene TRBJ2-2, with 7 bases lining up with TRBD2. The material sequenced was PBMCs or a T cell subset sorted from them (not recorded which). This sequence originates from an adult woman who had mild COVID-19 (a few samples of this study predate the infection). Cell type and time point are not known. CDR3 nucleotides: TGTGCCAGCAGTGAAGAGGGCGGGAGCAAAACCGGGGAGCTGTTTTTT. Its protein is CASSEEGGSKTGELFF.